The 31 T cell receptor beta chains listed next were all sequenced from one sample in a study of post-analysis software for immune sequencing data. No antigen has been assigned to these receptors. Unique-molecular-identifier-tagged TCR beta cDNA libraries were used. TCRdb fed the PCR reads into MiXCR, producing one record per CDR3 protein. Of about 820,000 distinct CDR3 sequences listed, about 50% are singletons. Overall study findings and caveats: Controls had lower frequencies than patients of about 5 TRBV segments, which included TRBV5-6, TRBV5-1 and TRBV20-1.

The source material was blood. Receptors were obtained from a girl aged 5 to 17 with multiple sclerosis.

This clonotype was seen only a few times. The chain is built from TRBV6-6 and TRBJ2-5, with 8 bases fitting TRBD1. Germline lookup yields CDR1 MNHNY and CDR2 SVGAGI (reference sequence). Trimming took 5 bases from V and 5 from J; bases not matched to a gene: 13. There are 16 residues in the CDR3. The CDR3 DNA sequence: TGTGCCAGCAGTCGCCGGCAGGGGGCGACACGGGAGACCCAGTACTTC. This codes for CASSRRQGATRETQYF.

V gene TRBV7-6 combines with J gene TRBJ1-1; unclear D gene. Germline V gene lookup returns CDR1 SGHVS and CDR2 FNYEAQ. The CDR3 has 14 amino acids. Trimming pared 1 base from V and 6 bases from J, leaving 12 bases between. In DNA form, the CDR3 reads TGTGCCAGCAGCTTAGAGCCCAGATCCGCTGAAGCTTTCTTT. It encodes CASSLEPRSAEAFF.

The CDR3: CASSPRTSGRGEQFF. In DNA, the CDR3 is TGTGCCAGCAGCCCTCGGACTAGCGGGAGAGGTGAGCAGTTCTTC. V usage is TRBV7-2 and J usage is TRBJ2-1; 13 nucleotides agree with TRBD2. The CDR3 is 15 amino acids. Germline CDR1 reads SGHTA; CDR2 reads FQGNSA. J was trimmed by 9 bases and V by 5 bases; bases with no gene match: 7. The whole variable domain, remainder taken from reference TRBV7-2 and TRBJ2-1, is GAGVSQSPSNKVTEKGKDVELRCDPISGHTALYWYRQSLGQGLEFLIYFQGNSAPDKSGLPSDRFSAERTGGSVSTLTIQRTQQEDSAVYLCASSPRTSGRGEQFFGPGTRLTVL.

This sequence joins TRBV7-6 and TRBJ2-7, with 10 bases aligning to TRBD2. Germline values: CDR1 SGHVS, CDR2 FNYEAQ. CDR3 length: 17 residues. With 5 bases clipped from V and 0 bases from J, the junction kept 10 bases outside the gene matches. The CDR3: CASSPRLAGLDSYEQYF. CDR3 coding DNA: TGTGCCAGCAGCCCCCGACTAGCGGGTCTCGACTCCTACGAGCAGTACTTC.

The V call is TRBV29-1, the J call TRBJ2-2, with 11 bases that match TRBD1. V shed 7 bases, J shed 6 bases, and the junction held 4 bases outside the gene matches. The germline gives CDR1 SQVTM, CDR2 ANQGSEA. This CDR3 has 13 residues. The CDR3 sequence is CSARTGGPGELFF. In DNA, the CDR3 is TGCAGCGCCCGGACAGGGGGCCCCGGGGAGCTGTTTTTT.

This clonotype was counted once. The chain links TRBV12-3 or TRBV12-4 to TRBJ1-1; TRBD1 is a possible D gene (5 bases). The CDR3 runs to 15 residues. Trimming shortened V by 10 bases and J by 0 bases, and 18 bases separated the two germline ends. The CDR3 DNA is TGTGCCACCCTGACGGGGCCCGCGCTGAACACTGAAGCTTTCTTT. Protein sequence: CATLTGPALNTEAFF.

The V gene is TRBV6-6, the J gene TRBJ1-2; 10 bases align to TRBD1. Unmatched junction bases numbered 9, after V lost 4 bases and J lost 4 bases. Germline V lookup: CDR1 MNHNY, CDR2 SVGAGI (reference sequence). The CDR3 extends over 16 amino acids. The CDR3 is CASSSLMTGGGYGYTF. The CDR3 DNA follows: TGTGCCAGCAGTTCCCTCATGACAGGGGGCGGCTATGGCTACACCTTC.

V and J are TRBV5-1 and TRBJ2-7; the match to TRBD2 covers 7 bases. Germline CDR1 is SGHRS and CDR2 is YFSETQ. CDR3 length: 16 residues. V was clipped by 4 bases and J by 0 bases; unmatched bases: 10. The CDR3 loop reads CASSPDLAASSYEQYF. Here the CDR3 DNA reads TGCGCCAGCAGCCCCGACCTAGCGGCGAGCTCCTACGAGCAGTACTTC.

The chain links TRBV2 to TRBJ2-5; 10 bases line up with TRBD2. This CDR3 spans 18 amino acids. Germline-derived CDR1 and CDR2 are SNHLY and FYNNEI. V shed 3 bases, J shed 3 bases, and the junction held 13 bases outside the gene matches. CDR3 DNA: TGTGCCAGCAGTGACATGGTACTAGCGGGATCAGTAAAAGAGACCCAGTACTTC. Amino acid sequence: CASSDMVLAGSVKETQYF.

The V and J genes are TRBV9 and TRBJ2-1; D gene unclear. Trimming removed 3 bases at V and 10 bases at J, with 11 bases between. CDR1 is SGDLS, CDR2 YYNGEE, per germline. There are 12 residues in the CDR3. The CDR3 loop is CASSASTWEQFF. CDR3 nucleotides: TGTGCCAGCAGCGCCTCCACTTGGGAGCAGTTCTTC. The whole variable domain, remainder taken from reference TRBV9 and TRBJ2-1, is DSGVTQTPKHLITATGQRVTLRCSPRSGDLSVYWYQQSLDQGLQFLIQYYNGEERAKGNILERFSAQQFPDLHSELNLSSLELGDSALYFCASSASTWEQFFGPGTRLTVL.

A few counts support this clonotype. V gene TRBV9 combines with J gene TRBJ2-6, with a tentative D call TRBD2 (6 bases). V lost 2 bases to trimming and J lost 1 base, with 13 bases between them. The CDR3 totals 17 residues. Looked up from germline, CDR1 is SGDLS and CDR2 is YYNGEE. The CDR3 loop is CASSVGGPRSGANVLTF. CDR3 coding DNA: TGTGCCAGCAGCGTGGGGGGACCCAGATCTGGGGCCAACGTCCTGACTTTC.

The chain links TRBV7-2 to TRBJ2-5; 7 bases align to TRBD2. The CDR3 runs to 15 residues. Germline V lookup: CDR1 SGHTA, CDR2 FQGNSA. Trimming cost V 2 bases and J 5 bases; bases outside gene matches: 8. The CDR3 DNA sequence: TGTGCCAGCAGCTTAATTACGGGGGGAAGGGAGACCCAGTACTTC. Amino acid sequence: CASSLITGGRETQYF.

The chain combines TRBV4-2 with TRBJ1-1; 7 positions agree with TRBD1. The CDR3 spans 18 residues. Germline-derived CDR1 and CDR2 are LGHNA and YNFKEQ. With V trimmed by 2 bases and J by 2 bases, 14 bases remained unmatched. CDR3 sequence: CASSQSRDRPSANTEAFF. The DNA of the CDR3 is TGTGCCAGCAGCCAAAGCCGGGACAGACCATCTGCTAACACTGAAGCTTTCTTT.

The genes are TRBV29-1 and TRBJ2-7, with 7 bases lining up with TRBD1. The CDR3 has 13 amino acids. The germline V gene has CDR1 SQVTM and CDR2 ANQGSEA. V lost 5 bases, J lost 2 bases, and 6 bases stayed unmatched. This CDR3 is CSVWGTDAYEQYF. In DNA, the CDR3 is TGCAGCGTTTGGGGGACAGATGCCTACGAGCAGTACTTC.

This clonotype occurred a few times. One end of the junction is discordant with germline, which a read error may explain. The CDR3 DNA reads as TGTGCTAGCAGCTTAGGCTTATCAGATACGCAGTATTTT. This encodes CASSLGLSDTQYF. The genes are TRBV7-7 and TRBJ2-3; D is unresolved. Germline CDR1 SSHAT, CDR2 FNYEAQ (reference sequence). The CDR3 is 13 residues long. Full variable domain (outside the CDR3, taken from reference TRBV7-7 and TRBJ2-3): GAGVSQSPRYKVTKRGQDVTLRCDPISSHATLYWYQQALGQGPEFLTYFNYEAQPDKSGLPSDRFSAERPEGSISTLTIQRTEQRDSAMYRCASSLGLSDTQYFGPGTRLTVL.

The V call is TRBV5-4, the J call TRBJ2-4, with D maybe TRBD2 (5 bases). The CDR3 sequence is 13 residues long. The germline gives CDR1 SGHNT, CDR2 YYREEE (reference sequence). Trimming left V 6 bases short and J 6 bases short, with 13 bases between. The CDR3 region has the DNA TGTGCCAGCACCCCAGAACGGGGAAACATTCAGTACTTC. Its translation is CASTPERGNIQYF. The full variable domain, in which reference TRBV5-4 and TRBJ2-4 provide the parts outside the CDR3, is ETGVTQSPTHLIKTRGQQVTLRCSSQSGHNTVSWYQQALGQGPQFIFQYYREEENGRGNFPPRFSGLQFPNYSSELNVNALELDDSALYLCASTPERGNIQYFGAGTRLSVL.

The rearrangement joins TRBV7-9 to TRBJ1-1; D might be TRBD1 (6 bases). The CDR3 has 14 residues. Between the trimmed V and J ends, which lost 3 bases and 3 bases, there was a span of 11 bases. In germline, CDR1 is SEHNR, CDR2 FQNEAQ (reference sequence). The CDR3 loop reads CASSFGGRDTEAFF. Here the CDR3 DNA reads TGTGCCAGCAGCTTTGGGGGGCGGGACACTGAAGCTTTCTTT.

This rearrangement joins TRBV6-6 to TRBJ2-7; maybe TRBD1 (6 bases). The DNA end lines up better with TRBJ2-5; the J call may be wrong. This CDR3 region has 16 residues. CDR1 is MNHNY, CDR2 SVGAGI, per germline (reference sequence). DNA of the CDR3: TGTGCCAGCAGTTACCATTTCGGGACACCCGAAGAGACCCAGTACTTC. Its translation is CASSYHFGTPEETQYF.

The V gene is TRBV6-2 or TRBV6-3, the J gene TRBJ2-5; D call uncertain. V was cut by 2 bases and J by 5 bases, with 15 bases left in between. This CDR3 is 15 amino acids long. Germline loops: CDR1 MNHEY, CDR2 SVGEGT. As DNA, the CDR3 is TGTGCCAGCAGTTACATGGGGAACGGAGTGGAGACCCAGTACTTC. It codes for CASSYMGNGVETQYF.

As DNA, the CDR3 is TGTGCCAGCAGGGTATCGGACCATGCGCCCCAGCATTTT. This gives the protein CASRVSDHAPQHF. V and J are TRBV6-5 and TRBJ1-5; D unresolved. The CDR3 runs 13 residues. V shed 6 bases and J shed 9 bases, with 15 bases lying between them. The V gene's germline CDR1 is MNHEY and CDR2 SVGAGI.

This clonotype was seen only a few times. The chain is built from TRBV12-3 or TRBV12-4 and TRBJ1-2; D is unresolved. V was trimmed by 6 bases and J by 0 bases, leaving 8 bases between them. This CDR3 comprises 13 residues. The CDR3 region is CASSYSPNYGYTF. The CDR3 region has the DNA TGTGCCAGCAGCTACAGCCCTAACTATGGCTACACCTTC.

Notes on this clonotype: No conserved phenylalanine or tryptophan is present at the end of the CDR3, so a read error is the likely explanation. The CDR3 is CSVEGVDYGYTS. CDR3 nucleotides: TGCAGCGTTGAGGGGGTTGACTATGGCTACACCTCC. This chain links TRBV29-1 with TRBJ1-2, with D perhaps TRBD1 (5 bases). The germline CDR1 and CDR2 sequences are SQVTM and ANQGSEA. The CDR3 runs 12 residues. Trimming took off 3 bases at V and 3 bases at J, with 8 bases between the two ends.

V gene TRBV19 combines with J gene TRBJ2-1; possibly TRBD1 for D (6 bases). The DNA end lines up better with TRBJ2-7; the J call may be wrong. Germline V gives CDR1 LNHDA, CDR2 SQIVND (reference sequence). The CDR3 sequence is 14 residues long. The DNA for the CDR3 is TGTGCCAGTAGTGGAGTGGTGGGGGCGGGTGAGCAGTACTTC. Translation: CASSGVVGAGEQYF.

The table lists this clonotype with a few counts. The chain employs TRBV6-6 and TRBJ2-1; 7 positions agree with TRBD2. With V trimmed by 6 bases and J by 7 bases, 6 bases remained unmatched. This CDR3 spans 13 amino acids. Per the germline V gene, CDR1 is MNHNY and CDR2 is SVGAGI (reference sequence). CDR3 DNA sequence: TGTGCCAGCAGCCTAAACGGGGGGAATGAGCAGTTCTTC. Encoded protein: CASSLNGGNEQFF.

This chain joins TRBV5-1 and TRBJ1-1, with 7 bases matching TRBD1. The CDR3 has 15 amino acids. From germline, CDR1 is SGHRS and CDR2 YFSETQ. V gave up 3 bases and J gave up 1 base; unmatched junction bases: 6. Here the CDR3 DNA reads TGCGCCAGCAGCTCGACCGGGACAGAGAACACTGAAGCTTTCTTT. Residues: CASSSTGTENTEAFF.

The chain is built from TRBV5-5 and TRBJ2-1, with D uncertain. Per the germline V gene, CDR1 is SGHKS and CDR2 is YYEKEE (reference sequence). The CDR3 is made up of 17 amino acids. V lost 3 bases to trimming and J lost 0 bases, with 16 bases between them. The CDR3 region is CASSSGRTIVSYNEQFF. CDR3 nucleotide sequence: TGTGCCAGCAGCTCCGGACGTACTATCGTCTCCTACAATGAGCAGTTCTTC.

The rearrangement uses TRBV5-1 and TRBJ2-1; TRBD2 is a possible D gene (6 bases). Trimming took off 3 bases at V and 5 bases at J, with 6 bases between the two ends. Germline V lookup: CDR1 SGHRS, CDR2 YFSETQ. The CDR3 runs to 12 residues. Here the CDR3 reads CASSWGDNEQFF. In DNA form, the CDR3 reads TGCGCCAGCAGCTGGGGGGACAATGAGCAGTTCTTC.

The chain is built from TRBV29-1 and TRBJ2-7; TRBD2 aligns across 8 bases. CDR1 and CDR2 from the germline V gene are SQVTM and ANQGSEA. V was clipped by 4 bases and J by 3 bases; unmatched bases: 5. The CDR3 contains 13 residues. The DNA for the CDR3 is TGCAGCGTTGTACTAGCGGTCAACTACGAGCAGTACTTC. Protein: CSVVLAVNYEQYF.

V and J are TRBV20-1 and TRBJ2-7, with 8 bases aligning to TRBD2. Germline values: CDR1 DFQATT, CDR2 SNEGSKA (reference sequence). CDR3 size: 14 residues. Unmatched junction bases numbered 9, after V lost 5 bases and J lost 3 bases. This CDR3 is CSAQVTGGSYEQYF. The CDR3 nucleotides are TGCAGTGCTCAGGTTACGGGAGGGAGCTACGAGCAGTACTTC.

This rearrangement joins TRBV4-1 to TRBJ2-1, with 8 bases that match TRBD1. The CDR3 runs to 14 residues. Trimming cost V 4 bases and J 6 bases; bases outside gene matches: 5. The V gene's germline CDR1 is MGHRA and CDR2 YSYEKL. The DNA for the CDR3 is TGCGCCAGCAGCCGAACCGGACAGGGCAATGAGCAGTTCTTC. This encodes CASSRTGQGNEQFF.

This clonotype was counted between two and nine times. The DNA for the CDR3 is TGTGCCAGCAGTTACGATCCACTAGCGGGGGGCCAGAGCTCCTACAATGAGCAGTTCTTC. This gives the protein CASSYDPLAGGQSSYNEQFF. The chain carries TRBV6-2 or TRBV6-3 and TRBJ2-1; 12 positions match TRBD2. Trimming removed 2 bases from V and 0 bases from J; junction bases left unmatched: 11. The CDR3 sequence is 20 residues long. CDR1 MNHEY and CDR2 SVGEGT come from the germline V gene.